Shown below are 28 T cell receptor beta chains from a single sample sequenced in a study of CD8 T cells in Susac syndrome (dated by TCRdb to 2018 to 2020). Library construction relied on the immunoSEQ multiplex PCR assay. RNA was extracted using the RNeasy kit, and roughly 0.5 to 1 microgram was reverse transcribed with random hexamers. Using fastp trimming at Q25 and MiXCR clonotype assembly, TCRdb reanalyzed the public sequencing data and kept in-frame beta chains. Here each entry gathers all rows of one CDR3 protein and keeps the most common genes and DNA. This sample has 180,000 or so distinct CDR3 sequences in its table, and approximately 94% of those were observed once. The ten biggest clones cover 0.085% to 0.11% of the sample. Sequencing was done on a sample of CD4+ T cells from PBMCs. The receptor source for this set is a human donor in good health.

V gene TRBV3-1 combines with J gene TRBJ1-2; D is uncertain. Trimming took off 1 base at V and 4 bases at J, with 7 bases between the two ends. Germline V CDR1 and CDR2: LGHDT, YNNKEL (reference sequence). The CDR3 has 13 residues. In DNA form, the CDR3 reads TGTGCCAGCAGCCAAGGACCGGGCTATGGCTACACCTTC. Translating it yields CASSQGPGYGYTF.

The rearrangement links TRBV20-1 to TRBJ2-3; D gene uncertain. CDR1 and CDR2 (germline): DFQATT, SNEGSKA (reference sequence). V lost 2 bases and J 1 base, leaving 7 bases between the germline ends. CDR3 size: 13 residues. The CDR3 DNA follows: TGCAGTGCTAGAAACCCAGGCACAGATACGCAGTATTTT. Its protein product is CSARNPGTDTQYF.

This chain connects TRBV5-1 to TRBJ2-1, with D tentatively TRBD2 (6 bases). Germline assignment: CDR1 SGHRS and CDR2 YFSETQ. The CDR3 totals 13 residues. The ends were cut back, 2 bases at V and 7 bases at J, with 10 bases in the middle. DNA for the CDR3: TGCGCCAGCAGCTTTTGGGGGGAAAATGAGCAGTTCTTC. Amino acid sequence: CASSFWGENEQFF.

V gene TRBV9 combines with J gene TRBJ2-1; 11 positions agree with TRBD2. The germline V gene has CDR1 SGDLS and CDR2 YYNGEE. This CDR3 has 16 residues. V shed 1 base and J 9 bases; nucleotides not matched to a gene: 9. The CDR3 nucleotides read TGTGCCAGCAGCGTACTTTCGACTAGCGGGATGGCTGAGCAGTTCTTC. Translation gives CASSVLSTSGMAEQFF.

This sequence joins TRBV20-1 and TRBJ2-3; D possibly corresponds to TRBD2 (5 bases). The V end lost 1 base, the J end lost 1 base, and 12 bases lay between the germline ends. This CDR3 has 15 residues. The germline gives CDR1 DFQATT, CDR2 SNEGSKA (reference sequence). The CDR3 sequence: CSARGWGAGTDTQYF. The CDR3 coding sequence is TGCAGTGCTAGAGGATGGGGAGCTGGCACAGATACGCAGTATTTT.

This sequence joins TRBV30 and TRBJ2-1; 11 bases fit TRBD2. This CDR3 has 14 amino acids. V dropped 0 bases and J dropped 12; count of bases not matched to a gene: 7. Germline CDR1 is GTSNPN and CDR2 is SVGIG (reference sequence). The CDR3 loop reads CAWSVVAGGFSQFF. The CDR3 coding sequence is TGTGCCTGGAGTGTTGTAGCGGGAGGGTTTTCGCAGTTCTTC.

The chain links TRBV29-1 to TRBJ1-1; the D is unclear. Germline V gives CDR1 SQVTM, CDR2 ANQGSEA. The CDR3 spans 13 residues. V was trimmed by 6 bases and J by 4 bases, leaving 15 bases between them. The CDR3 sequence is CSVRALVGTEAFF. CDR3 sequence (DNA): TGCAGCGTGAGAGCGCTTGTTGGCACTGAAGCTTTCTTT. The variable domain in full, completed from reference TRBV29-1 and TRBJ1-1, reads SAVISQKPSRDICQRGTSLTIQCQVDSQVTMMFWYRQQPGQSLTLIATANQGSEATYESGFVIDKFPISRPNLTFSTLTVSNMSPEDSSIYLCSVRALVGTEAFFGQGTRLTVV.

The chain combines TRBV7-6 with TRBJ1-1; D is unclear. Germline values: CDR1 SGHVS, CDR2 FNYEAQ. This CDR3 is 13 amino acids long. The V end was cut by 5 bases, the J end by 4 bases, with 11 bases between. This chain's CDR3 is CASSRQMATEAFF. In DNA form, the CDR3 reads TGTGCCAGCAGCCGACAAATGGCCACTGAAGCTTTCTTT.

This sequence joins TRBV15 and TRBJ2-7, with D tentatively TRBD2 (6 bases). The CDR3 is 15 amino acids. V was clipped by 3 bases and J by 2 bases, with 14 bases between them. Germline V gene data show CDR1 as LNHNV and CDR2 as YYDKDF (reference sequence). CDR3 protein: CATSRDYRGPYEQYF. Here the CDR3 DNA reads TGTGCCACCAGCAGGGACTATCGGGGCCCCTACGAGCAGTACTTC.

In its sample, this clonotype was seen once. V is TRBV9 and J is TRBJ2-5; D is undetermined. The CDR3 loop spans 14 amino acids. Germline CDR1 is SGDLS and CDR2 is YYNGEE. V was shortened by 4 bases and J by 3 bases, with 13 bases between the two germline ends. The CDR3 DNA reads as TGTGCCAGCAGCCTCGGAGTGGCGGAAGAGACCCAGTACTTC. It yields the protein CASSLGVAEETQYF.

Comment on this clonotype: Germline and junction disagree at one end, which may indicate a read error. The chain uses TRBV7-9 and TRBJ1-3; D call uncertain. Germline V gives CDR1 SEHNR, CDR2 FQNEAQ (reference sequence). CDR3 length: 11 residues. The DNA for the CDR3 is TGTGCCAGCAGCTTAGCGGGTAGCATTCATTTT. This sequence encodes CASSLAGSIHF.

J is TRBJ1-2 and V is TRBV27; unclear D gene. Per the germline V gene, CDR1 is MNHEY and CDR2 is SMNVEV (reference sequence). V was shortened by 5 bases and J by 1 base, with 11 bases between the two germline ends. The CDR3 sequence is 14 residues long. The CDR3, as DNA: TGTGCCAGCAGTCAGCGGCAGATTAACTATGGCTACACCTTC. Translation gives CASSQRQINYGYTF.

This clonotype was recorded once. The chain links TRBV30 to TRBJ2-3; TRBD2 matches 14 bases. The CDR3 has 16 amino acids. V was pared by 2 bases and J by 5 bases, with 6 bases of the junction left unmatched. Germline lookup yields CDR1 GTSNPN and CDR2 SVGIG (reference sequence). CDR3 amino acids: CAWSKGLAGVGDTQYF. Written as DNA, the CDR3 is TGTGCCTGGAGTAAGGGACTAGCGGGAGTTGGAGATACGCAGTATTTT.

The gene calls are TRBV18 and TRBJ2-1; perhaps TRBD1 as D (8 bases). The CDR3 is 15 residues long. Germline values: CDR1 KGHSH, CDR2 LQKENI. V lost 4 bases, J lost 8 bases, and 18 bases lay in between. The CDR3 spells CASSLGQGGSDEQFF. CDR3 nucleotides: TGTGCCAGCTCACTCGGACAGGGAGGGAGTGATGAGCAGTTCTTC.

The V call is TRBV9, the J call TRBJ2-5; TRBD2 matches at 8 bases. V was clipped by 0 bases and J by 4 bases; unmatched bases: 8. The CDR3 is 16 amino acids. Germline V gene sequence: CDR1 SGDLS, CDR2 YYNGEE. CDR3 sequence reads: CASSVAGIAGRETQYF. The DNA of the CDR3 is TGTGCCAGCAGCGTAGCTGGGATAGCGGGACGAGAGACCCAGTACTTC.

The J gene is TRBJ2-7, the V gene TRBV29-1; D not resolved. The CDR3 loop spans 12 amino acids. Germline lookup yields CDR1 SQVTM and CDR2 ANQGSEA. Trimming removed 4 bases from V and 3 bases from J, with 10 bases in between. CDR3 nucleotides: TGCAGCGTTGCTTGGTCCGACTACGAGCAGTACTTC. It translates to CSVAWSDYEQYF.

This clonotype was seen only once. This chain joins TRBV5-6 and TRBJ1-5; 8 bases map to TRBD1. V trimming: 4 bases; J trimming: 6 bases; junction bases outside the gene matches: 3. The CDR3 consists of 13 residues. CDR1 and CDR2 (germline): SGHDT, YYEEEE. CDR3 amino acids: CASSQQGGQPQHF. The DNA of the CDR3 is TGTGCCAGCAGCCAACAGGGGGGTCAGCCCCAGCATTTT.

This chain links TRBV23-1 with TRBJ2-3, with 7 bases identical to TRBD1. TRBV23-1 is an open reading frame whose function is uncertain. The V and J ends lost 8 bases and 4 bases, in that order; junction bases with no gene match: 6. The CDR3 is 13 residues long. Written as DNA, the CDR3 is TGCGCCAGCGGACAGGACGGCGCAGATACGCAGTATTTT. It yields the protein CASGQDGADTQYF.

The genes are TRBV28 and TRBJ1-2, with unresolved D. V was clipped by 8 bases and J by 5 bases, with 6 bases between them. The CDR3 is made up of 10 amino acids. Germline V lookup: CDR1 MDHEN, CDR2 SYDVKM. The CDR3 DNA reads as TGTGCCAGCGGGGTTTATGGCTACACCTTC. Translated: CASGVYGYTF.

The chain uses TRBV18 and TRBJ1-5; D gene uncertain. V lost 6 bases and J lost 3, with 9 bases in between. The CDR3 spans 13 residues. From germline, CDR1 is KGHSH and CDR2 LQKENI. As DNA, the CDR3 is TGTGCCAGCTCCCTGCGGGCCAATCAGCCCCAGCATTTT. This sequence encodes CASSLRANQPQHF. The full variable domain, completed using reference TRBV18 and TRBJ1-5, is NAGVMQNPRHLVRRRGQEARLRCSPMKGHSHVYWYRQLPEEGLKFMVYLQKENIIDESGMPKERFSAEFPKEGPSILRIQQVVRGDSAAYFCASSLRANQPQHFGDGTRLSIL.

The gene calls are TRBV28 and TRBJ2-7; D gene ambiguous. Germline CDR1 is MDHEN and CDR2 is SYDVKM. There are 14 residues in the CDR3. With 4 bases removed from V and 4 bases from J, the gap between germline ends came to 14 bases. This chain's CDR3 is CASSSLLERYEQYF. CDR3 bases: TGTGCCAGCAGTTCCCTGCTGGAGCGATACGAGCAGTACTTC.

The genes are TRBV29-1 and TRBJ2-7; a possible D gene is TRBD2 (6 bases). V shed 3 bases and J shed 0 bases, with 9 bases lying between them. CDR1 is SQVTM and CDR2 is ANQGSEA in the germline V gene. The CDR3 spans 13 residues. This chain's CDR3 is CSVDGGGSYEQYF. The DNA for the CDR3 is TGCAGCGTTGATGGGGGAGGCTCCTACGAGCAGTACTTC.

The chain carries TRBV28 and TRBJ2-1; TRBD2 agrees at 10 bases. The germline V gene encodes CDR1 MDHEN and CDR2 SYDVKM. After removal of 9 bases from V and 13 bases from J, the junction contained 6 bases not matched to a gene. The CDR3 has 11 residues. CDR3 bases: TGTGCCAGTTCTGAGCGGGAGGGTCAGTTCTTC. Its protein product is CASSEREGQFF.

The chain uses TRBV18 and TRBJ2-7; D might be TRBD1 (6 bases). Germline V CDR1 and CDR2: KGHSH, LQKENI. This CDR3 has 15 amino acids. V gave up 2 bases and J gave up 1 base, with 12 bases separating them. CDR3 residues: CASSPGGQRSYEQYF. The CDR3 coding sequence is TGTGCCAGCTCACCAGGAGGACAGAGATCCTACGAGCAGTACTTC.

This rearrangement joins TRBV20-1 to TRBJ2-7; D is tentatively TRBD1 or TRBD2 (5 bases each). With 0 bases removed from V and 0 bases from J, the gap between germline ends came to 12 bases. The CDR3 sequence is 15 residues long. Germline CDR1 reads DFQATT; CDR2 reads SNEGSKA (reference sequence). The CDR3 DNA follows: TGCAGTGCTAGAGAAGGGACCGCGAGCTCCTACGAGCAGTACTTC. Protein product: CSAREGTASSYEQYF.

The chain employs TRBV28 and TRBJ1-1, with D uncertain. The germline CDR1 and CDR2 sequences are MDHEN and SYDVKM. V was shortened by 4 bases and J by 8 bases, with 14 bases between the two germline ends. This CDR3 is built from 13 residues. In DNA, the CDR3 is TGTGCCAGCAGTTCGAATTCCATCCAAGAAGCTTTCTTT. It encodes CASSSNSIQEAFF.

This chain links TRBV25-1 with TRBJ2-5; 8 bases are a match to TRBD1. V dropped 7 bases and J dropped 5; count of bases not matched to a gene: 12. Germline assignment: CDR1 MGHDK and CDR2 SYGVNS. This CDR3 region has 15 residues. The CDR3 nucleotides read TGTGCCAGCAATGGCTGGGCAGGGGGCCGGGAGACCCAGTACTTC. As protein: CASNGWAGGRETQYF.

This clonotype is a singleton in its sample. DNA for the CDR3: TGCGCCAGCAGCCTCAGCGAGCGGGCAGATACGCAGTATTTT. It encodes CASSLSERADTQYF. The chain carries TRBV4-3 and TRBJ2-3, with D possibly being TRBD2 (6 bases). Trimming removed 4 bases at V and 4 bases at J, with 12 bases between. The CDR3 runs 14 residues. Germline lookup yields CDR1 LGHNA and CDR2 YSLEER.